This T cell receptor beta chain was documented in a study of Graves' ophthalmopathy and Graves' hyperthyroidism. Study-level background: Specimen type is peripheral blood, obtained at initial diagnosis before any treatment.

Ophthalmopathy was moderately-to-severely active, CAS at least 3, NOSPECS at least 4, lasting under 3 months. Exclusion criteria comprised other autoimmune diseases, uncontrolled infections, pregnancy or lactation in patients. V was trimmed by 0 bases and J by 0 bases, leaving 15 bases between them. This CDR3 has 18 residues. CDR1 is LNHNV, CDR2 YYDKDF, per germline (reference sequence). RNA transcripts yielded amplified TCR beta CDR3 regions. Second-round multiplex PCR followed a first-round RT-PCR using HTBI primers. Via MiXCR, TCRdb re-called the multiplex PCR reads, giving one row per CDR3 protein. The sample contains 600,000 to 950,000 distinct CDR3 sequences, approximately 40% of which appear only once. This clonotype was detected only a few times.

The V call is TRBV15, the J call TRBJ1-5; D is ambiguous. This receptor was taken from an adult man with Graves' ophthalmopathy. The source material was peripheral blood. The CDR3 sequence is CATSREYPGASSNQPQHF. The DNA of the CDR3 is TGTGCCACCAGCAGAGAGTACCCGGGCGCTAGTAGCAATCAGCCCCAGCATTTT.